The rows below give T cell receptor beta chains drawn from one sample of a study of shared clonotypes between healthy human individuals. This table comes from immunoSEQ multiplex PCR, and its TCRdb copy is limited to in-frame clones, with some not included. Of 950,000 to 1,100,000 clones listed, 70% to 80% are singletons. The source material was memory CD4+ T cells from PBMCs. The origin of the receptors is a man aged 18 to 30 in good health. Some clones in this sample may be carry-over from other donors' samples. Both conserved end residues are part of each CDR3. The order of the fields is D gene, clone size, J gene, V gene, CDR3 protein, CDR3 DNA. D genes are given only for firm matches. Where a row states a size, it is once, few, many or the class of an expanded clone; other rows omit it.

d_gene: NA; abundance: NA; j_gene: TRBJ2-2; v_gene: TRBV5-6; CDR3aa: CASSLEGRGELFF; CDR3nt: TGTGCCAGCAGCTTGGAAGGACGCGGGGAGCTGTTTTTT
d_gene: TRBD1; abundance: NA; j_gene: TRBJ2-5; v_gene: TRBV25-1; CDR3aa: CASRKGAQETQYF; CDR3nt: TGTGCCAGCAGGAAGGGGGCCCAAGAGACCCAGTACTTC
d_gene: TRBD1; abundance: NA; j_gene: TRBJ2-7; v_gene: TRBV5-1; CDR3aa: CASSLDRRTGGYEQYF; CDR3nt: TGCGCCAGCAGCTTGGACAGGCGGACAGGGGGCTACGAGCAGTACTTC
d_gene: TRBD1; abundance: once; j_gene: TRBJ1-2; v_gene: TRBV6-1; CDR3aa: CASTNRDSNYGYTF; CDR3nt: TGTGCCAGCACCAACCGGGACAGCAACTATGGCTACACCTTC
d_gene: NA; abundance: NA; j_gene: TRBJ1-4; v_gene: TRBV4-2; CDR3aa: CASSQGTMATNEKLFF; CDR3nt: TGTGCCAGCAGCCAAGGGACAATGGCAACTAATGAAAAACTGTTTTTT
d_gene: TRBD2; abundance: NA; j_gene: TRBJ2-5; v_gene: TRBV7-9; CDR3aa: CASSLSEIAGVWKTQYF; CDR3nt: TGTGCCAGCAGCTTATCTGAAATAGCGGGAGTTTGGAAGACCCAGTACTTC
d_gene: NA; abundance: many; j_gene: TRBJ2-3; v_gene: TRBV27; CDR3aa: CASSLRAGTQYF; CDR3nt: TGTGCCAGCAGTTTAAGGGCGGGTACGCAGTATTTT
d_gene: TRBD1; abundance: NA; j_gene: TRBJ1-1; v_gene: TRBV9; CDR3aa: CASSVEGTGGTEAFF; CDR3nt: TGTGCCAGCAGCGTAGAGGGGACAGGGGGCACTGAAGCTTTCTTT
d_gene: NA; abundance: NA; j_gene: TRBJ2-5; v_gene: TRBV25-1; CDR3aa: CASSGAQETQYF; CDR3nt: TGTGCCAGCAGTGGGGCCCAAGAGACCCAGTACTTC
d_gene: TRBD1; abundance: once; j_gene: TRBJ2-7; v_gene: TRBV2; CDR3aa: CASSRGQSYEQYF; CDR3nt: TGTGCCAGCAGTCGGGGACAGTCCTACGAGCAGTACTTC
d_gene: NA; abundance: once; j_gene: TRBJ1-4; v_gene: TRBV28; CDR3aa: CASSFWPVNEKLFF; CDR3nt: TGTGCCAGCAGTTTCTGGCCTGTGAATGAAAAACTGTTTTTT
d_gene: NA; abundance: NA; j_gene: TRBJ2-7; v_gene: TRBV19; CDR3aa: CASSGFSMGRDEQYF; CDR3nt: TGTGCCAGTAGCGGGTTTTCGATGGGACGGGACGAGCAGTACTTC
d_gene: NA; abundance: NA; j_gene: TRBJ2-7; v_gene: TRBV25-1; CDR3aa: CASSPASSYEQYF; CDR3nt: TGTGCCAGTAGCCCCGCGAGCTCCTACGAGCAGTACTTC
d_gene: TRBD1; abundance: NA; j_gene: TRBJ2-7; v_gene: TRBV30; CDR3aa: CAWRPGVYQGDRYEQYF; CDR3nt: TGTGCCTGGAGGCCAGGAGTGTACCAGGGGGATCGCTACGAGCAGTACTTC
d_gene: NA; abundance: few; j_gene: TRBJ1-2; v_gene: TRBV6-1; CDR3aa: CASSAQEARGYTF; CDR3nt: TGTGCCAGCAGTGCGCAGGAAGCTCGGGGCTACACCTTC
d_gene: NA; abundance: NA; j_gene: TRBJ1-2; v_gene: TRBV7-6; CDR3aa: CASSPAAATGTNYGYTF; CDR3nt: TGTGCCAGCAGCCCAGCGGCCGCGACTGGAACTAACTATGGCTACACCTTC
d_gene: NA; abundance: many; j_gene: TRBJ2-7; v_gene: TRBV6-1; CDR3aa: CASSGELSSYEQYF; CDR3nt: TGTGCCAGCAGTGGTGAGTTAAGCTCCTACGAGCAGTACTTC
d_gene: NA; abundance: NA; j_gene: TRBJ2-7; v_gene: TRBV7-9; CDR3aa: CASSLDQGLAEQYF; CDR3nt: TGTGCCAGCAGCTTGGACCAGGGGCTGGCCGAGCAGTACTTC
d_gene: NA; abundance: NA; j_gene: TRBJ2-3; v_gene: TRBV29-1; CDR3aa: CSVEHFPDTQYF; CDR3nt: TGCAGCGTTGAGCACTTCCCAGATACGCAGTATTTT
d_gene: NA; abundance: NA; j_gene: TRBJ2-1; v_gene: TRBV28; CDR3aa: CASSSRGGGRYNEQFF; CDR3nt: TGTGCCAGCAGTTCCCGGGGAGGGGGCCGCTACAATGAGCAGTTCTTC